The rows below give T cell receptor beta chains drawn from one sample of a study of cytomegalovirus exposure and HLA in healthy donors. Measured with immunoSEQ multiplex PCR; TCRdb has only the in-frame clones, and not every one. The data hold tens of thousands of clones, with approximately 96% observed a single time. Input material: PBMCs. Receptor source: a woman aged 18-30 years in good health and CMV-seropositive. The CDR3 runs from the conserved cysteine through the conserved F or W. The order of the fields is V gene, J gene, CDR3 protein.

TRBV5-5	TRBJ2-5	CASSRTSGYQETQYF
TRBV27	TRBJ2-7	CASSLSRGREQYF
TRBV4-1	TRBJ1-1	CASAIKEGTNTEAFF
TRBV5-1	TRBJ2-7	CASSLEGNEQYF
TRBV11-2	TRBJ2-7	CASRQTGSYEQYF
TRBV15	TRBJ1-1	CATSRDLGASEAFF
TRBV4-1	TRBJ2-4	CASSQEVSGRALIAKNIQYF
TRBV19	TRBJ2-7	CASSSPGTRAYEQYF
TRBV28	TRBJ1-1	CASSPPRGNTEAFF
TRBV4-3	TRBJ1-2	CASSQESSGGYGYTF
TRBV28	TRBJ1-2	CASSFEQPYGYTF
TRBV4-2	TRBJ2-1	CASSLDLADQQFF
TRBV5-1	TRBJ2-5	CASSGSGGGETQYF
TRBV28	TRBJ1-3	CASSLFGKGNTIYF
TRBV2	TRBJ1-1	CASRQRGNTEAFF
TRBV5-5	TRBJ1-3	CATSIGSSGNTIYF
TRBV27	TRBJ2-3	CASSSRRYDTQYF
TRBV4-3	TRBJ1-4	CASSQGPPGRAFNEKLFF
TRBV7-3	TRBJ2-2	CASSSWSRGQTGELFF
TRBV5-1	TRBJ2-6	CASTGTGSGANVLTF
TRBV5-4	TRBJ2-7	CASSLYKTYEQYF
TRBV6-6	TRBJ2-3	CASSYLTGADTQYF
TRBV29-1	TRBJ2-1	CSGVHLLFDNEQFF
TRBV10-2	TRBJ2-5	CASSESPQHQETQYF
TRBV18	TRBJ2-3	CASSLLAVETDTQYF
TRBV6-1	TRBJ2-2	CASSVPGTTNTGELFF
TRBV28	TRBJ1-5	CATTTTGLRQPQHF
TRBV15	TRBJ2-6	CATSRDVLSGANVLTF
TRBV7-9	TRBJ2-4	CASSNGEVKNIQYF
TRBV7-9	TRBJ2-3	CASSSLIPGLAITDTQYF
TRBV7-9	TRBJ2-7	CASSLGSGRRQYF
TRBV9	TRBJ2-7	CASSPRLAQYEQYF
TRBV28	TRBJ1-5	CASSLAGGLGLAQPQHF
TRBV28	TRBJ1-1	CASRGGPTAFF
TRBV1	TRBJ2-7	CTSSTISYEQYF
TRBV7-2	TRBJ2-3	CASSFIAVFSTDTQYF
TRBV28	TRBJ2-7	CASSSPRGLVQDEQYF
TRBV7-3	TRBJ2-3	CASSSGLAKDTQYF
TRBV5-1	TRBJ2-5	CASSFGTSRGETQYF
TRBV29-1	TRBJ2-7	CSVGSWAGGNYEQYF
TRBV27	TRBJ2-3	CASNPLESSDTQYF
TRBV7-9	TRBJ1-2	CASSFGQGTGGYTF
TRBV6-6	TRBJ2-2	CASRYTGTGGTGELFF
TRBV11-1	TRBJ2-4	CASSLPGGAKNIQYF
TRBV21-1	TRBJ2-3	CASSKGVALVGTDTQYF
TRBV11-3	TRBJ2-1	CASSTTGNEQFF
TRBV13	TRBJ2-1	CASSPRTGGNEQFF
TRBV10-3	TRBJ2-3	CAISTAGKPDTQYF
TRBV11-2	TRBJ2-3	CASSLAGGGTDTQYF
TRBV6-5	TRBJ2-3	CASTQGGKADTQYF
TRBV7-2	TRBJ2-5	CASSRGLAAFGGQETQYF
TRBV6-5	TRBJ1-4	CASSSKTGGGNEKLFF
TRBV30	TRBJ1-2	CAWSVAGTGGYGYTF
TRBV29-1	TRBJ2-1	CSVEGLAGHQFF
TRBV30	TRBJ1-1	CARRARGANTEAFF